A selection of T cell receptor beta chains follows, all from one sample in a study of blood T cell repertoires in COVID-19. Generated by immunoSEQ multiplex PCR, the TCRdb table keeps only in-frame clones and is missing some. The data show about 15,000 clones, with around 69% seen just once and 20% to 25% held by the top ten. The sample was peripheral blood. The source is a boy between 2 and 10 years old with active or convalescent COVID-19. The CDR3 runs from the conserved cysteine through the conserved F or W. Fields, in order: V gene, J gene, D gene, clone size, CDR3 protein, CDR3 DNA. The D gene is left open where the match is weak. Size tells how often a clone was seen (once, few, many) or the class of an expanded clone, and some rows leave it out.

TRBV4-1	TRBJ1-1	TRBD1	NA	CASSRLNRPGQANTEAFF	TGCGCCAGCAGCCGCCTCAACCGCCCCGGACAGGCGAACACTGAAGCTTTCTTT
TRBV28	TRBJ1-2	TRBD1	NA	CASTGNTGGPNYGYTF	TGTGCCAGCACAGGAAATACAGGGGGCCCTAACTATGGCTACACCTTC
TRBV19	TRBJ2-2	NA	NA	CASRFQTGTGELFF	TGTGCCAGTAGATTCCAGACTGGCACCGGGGAGCTGTTTTTT
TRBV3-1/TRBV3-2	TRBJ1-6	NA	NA	CASSQLGGDSPLHF	TGTGCCAGCAGCCAACTTGGTGGAGATTCACCCCTCCACTTT
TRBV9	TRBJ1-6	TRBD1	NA	CASSVTDRDTLHF	TGTGCCAGCAGCGTAACGGACAGGGACACCCTCCACTTT
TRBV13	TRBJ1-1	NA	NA	CASSPRARGEAFF	TGTGCCAGCAGCCCCAGGGCGCGGGGTGAAGCTTTCTTT
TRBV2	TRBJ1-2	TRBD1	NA	CASSYGTGGAGYGYTF	TGTGCCAGCAGCTACGGGACAGGGGGCGCCGGCTATGGCTACACCTTC
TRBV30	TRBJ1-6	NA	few	CAWSWEIYNSPLHF	TGTGCCTGGAGTTGGGAGATCTATAATTCACCCCTCCACTTT
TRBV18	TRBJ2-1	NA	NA	CASSPGLLFYNEQFF	TGTGCCAGCTCACCAGGACTACTCTTCTACAATGAGCAGTTCTTC
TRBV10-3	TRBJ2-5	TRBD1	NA	CAIRPGQAYQETQYF	TGTGCCATCAGACCGGGACAGGCGTACCAAGAGACCCAGTACTTC
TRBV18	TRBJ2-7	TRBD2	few	CASSVGEGYEQYF	TGTGCCAGCTCAGTGGGGGAGGGCTACGAGCAGTACTTC
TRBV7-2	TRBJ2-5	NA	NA	CASSIEVVETQYF	TGTGCCAGCAGCATCGAGGTCGTAGAGACCCAGTACTTC
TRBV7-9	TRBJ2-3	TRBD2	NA	CASSLWASGSSTDTQYF	TGTGCCAGCAGCTTGTGGGCTAGCGGGAGTAGTACAGATACGCAGTATTTT
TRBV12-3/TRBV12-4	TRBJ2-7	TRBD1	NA	CASSSGTGPHF	TGTGCCAGCAGTTCCGGGACAGGGCCGCACTTC
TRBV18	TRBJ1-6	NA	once	CASSPNSDSPLHF	TGTGCCAGCTCACCAAATTCGGATTCACCCCTCCACTTT
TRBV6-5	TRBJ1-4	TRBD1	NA	CASSYSTGQQEKLFF	TGTGCCAGCAGTTACTCGACAGGGCAGCAGGAAAAACTGTTTTTT
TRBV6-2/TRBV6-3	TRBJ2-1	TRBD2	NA	CASSYSPGGSNEQFF	TGTGCCAGCAGTTACTCCCCGGGAGGCAGTAATGAGCAGTTCTTC
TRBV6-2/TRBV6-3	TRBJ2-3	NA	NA	CASSYTVDTQYF	TGTGCCAGCAGTTACACGGTGGATACGCAGTATTTT
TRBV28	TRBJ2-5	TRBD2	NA	CASTLMTSGRGGAETQYF	TGTGCCAGCACTTTGATGACTAGCGGGAGGGGTGGGGCAGAGACCCAGTACTTC
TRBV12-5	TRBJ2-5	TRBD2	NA	CASGLVLGGLAGAGVEETQYF	TGTGCTAGTGGTTTGGTACTAGGAGGACTAGCGGGGGCCGGGGTGGAAGAGACCCAGTACTTC
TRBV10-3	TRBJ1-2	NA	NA	CAISELGASRLGYTF	TGTGCCATCAGTGAGTTGGGGGCGTCACGCCTGGGCTACACCTTC
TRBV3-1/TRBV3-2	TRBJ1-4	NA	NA	CASSPLPSEKLFF	TGTGCCAGCAGCCCTCTACCTAGCGAAAAACTGTTTTTT
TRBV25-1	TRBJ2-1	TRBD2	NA	CASSEKGSGNYNEQFF	TGTGCCAGCAGTGAGAAGGGGAGCGGGAACTACAATGAGCAGTTCTTC
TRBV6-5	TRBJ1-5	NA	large	CASRGAYNQPQHF	TGTGCCAGCAGGGGGGCCTACAATCAGCCCCAGCATTTT
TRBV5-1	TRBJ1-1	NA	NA	CASTRDMNTEAFF	TGCGCCAGCACCCGGGATATGAACACTGAAGCTTTCTTT
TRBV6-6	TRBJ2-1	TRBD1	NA	CASSYTMTGSNEQFF	TGTGCCAGCAGTTACACCATGACAGGGTCGAATGAGCAGTTCTTC
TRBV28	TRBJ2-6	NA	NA	CASRATLGGGGANVLTF	TGTGCCAGCAGGGCTACCCTGGGGGGTGGAGGGGCCAACGTCCTGACTTTC
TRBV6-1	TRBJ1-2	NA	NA	CASSEALPITSSYGYTF	TGTGCCAGCAGTGAAGCGCTCCCCATTACTTCGAGCTATGGCTACACCTTC
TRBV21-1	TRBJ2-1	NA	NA	CASRNGLAGETPYNEQFF	TGTGCCAGCAGAAATGGACTAGCGGGAGAAACCCCCTACAATGAGCAGTTCTTC
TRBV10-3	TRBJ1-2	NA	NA	CAISRWGKFGHYNYGYTF	TGTGCCATCAGCCGGTGGGGTAAATTTGGACACTACAACTATGGCTACACCTTC
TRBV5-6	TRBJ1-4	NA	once	CASSHRIATNEKLFF	TGTGCCAGCAGTCACAGAATTGCAACTAATGAAAAACTGTTTTTT
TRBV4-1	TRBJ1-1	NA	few	CASSQDPGQGTEAFF	TGCGCCAGCAGCCAAGATCCAGGGCAGGGCACTGAAGCTTTCTTT
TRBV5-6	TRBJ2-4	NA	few	CASSLKSTLAKNIQYF	TGTGCCAGCAGCTTGAAGTCTACTCTAGCCAAAAACATTCAGTACTTC
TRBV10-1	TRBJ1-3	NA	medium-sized	CASSPELSGNTIYF	TGCGCCAGCAGTCCGGAGCTCTCTGGAAACACCATATATTTT
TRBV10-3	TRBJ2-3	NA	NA	CAISSTDTQYF	TGTGCCATCAGCTCGACTGATACGCAGTATTTT
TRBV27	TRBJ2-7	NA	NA	CASSLQGTLYEQYF	TGTGCCAGCAGTTTACAGGGGACCCTCTACGAGCAGTACTTC
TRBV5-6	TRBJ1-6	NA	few	CASSLGGLNSSPLHF	TGTGCCAGCAGCTTGGGGGGGCTTAATAGTTCACCCCTCCACTTT
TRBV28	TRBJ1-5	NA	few	CASSLPSGYHLRSNQPQHF	TGTGCCAGCAGTTTACCGTCAGGCTACCATTTAAGGAGCAATCAGCCCCAGCATTTT
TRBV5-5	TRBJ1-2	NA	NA	CASSPNWGGGFYGYTF	TGTGCCAGCAGCCCCAATTGGGGAGGAGGGTTCTATGGCTACACCTTC
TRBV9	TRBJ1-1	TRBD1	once	CASSARTGRTEAFF	TGTGCCAGCAGCGCCCGGACAGGGAGGACTGAAGCTTTCTTT
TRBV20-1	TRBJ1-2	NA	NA	CSARADRGYTF	TGCAGTGCTAGGGCGGACAGAGGCTACACCTTC
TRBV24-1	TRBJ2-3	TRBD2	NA	CATSDPGLAGEGDTQYF	TGTGCCACCAGTGATCCGGGACTAGCGGGAGAGGGGGATACGCAGTATTTT
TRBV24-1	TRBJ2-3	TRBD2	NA	CATSQGGLAGGMVRDTQYF	TGTGCCACCAGCCAAGGGGGACTAGCGGGAGGAATGGTAAGAGATACGCAGTATTTT
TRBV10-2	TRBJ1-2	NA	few	CASSGGTSRLNYGYTF	TGCGCCAGCAGTGGGGGGACAAGTAGGTTGAACTATGGCTACACCTTC